The 9 T cell receptor beta chains below all came from one sample that was sequenced in a study of blood T cells in healthy people across ages. A sample-barcoded 5' primer and a J-beta primer mix were used in a second PCR of roughly 7 to 11 cycles. TCRdb analysed the 5' RACE reads with MiXCR anew, one entry per CDR3 protein. The sample lists about 1.4 million distinct CDR3 sequences, roughly 60% occurring once. The sequencing sample was made of blood. Receptors originate from a man aged 18 to 35 in good health.

This clonotype appeared a few times. The gene calls are TRBV20-1 and TRBJ2-1; D unresolved. Germline V gene sequence: CDR1 DFQATT, CDR2 SNEGSKA (reference sequence). The V gene lost 4 bases and the J gene lost 12 bases, with 22 bases spanning the gap. The CDR3 extends over 14 amino acids. The CDR3 reads CSATRQNLGGRQFF. CDR3 coding DNA: TGCAGTGCTACGAGGCAAAATCTAGGTGGGCGGCAGTTCTTC.

The rearrangement uses TRBV4-1 and TRBJ1-6; D gene unclear. Trimming shortened V by 3 bases and J by 6 bases, and 6 bases separated the two germline ends. Germline V CDR1 and CDR2: MGHRA, YSYEKL. The CDR3 is made up of 13 amino acids. The CDR3 DNA reads as TGCGCCAGCAGCCAGGCGAGTAATTCACCCCTCCACTTT. Its translation: CASSQASNSPLHF.

The rearrangement joins TRBV11-2 to TRBJ2-5; 10 bases match TRBD2. The CDR3 runs to 16 residues. Germline lookup yields CDR1 SGHAT and CDR2 FQNNGV. Unmatched junction bases numbered 6, after V lost 0 bases and J lost 5 bases. This CDR3 reads CASSLDELAGWETQYF. In DNA form, the CDR3 reads TGTGCCAGCAGCTTAGACGAACTAGCGGGATGGGAGACCCAGTACTTC.

This clonotype was detected only a few times. The gene calls are TRBV5-1 and TRBJ2-2; D call uncertain. The length of the CDR3 is 14 residues. The germline V gene encodes CDR1 SGHRS and CDR2 YFSETQ. V was shortened by 4 bases and J by 5 bases, with 12 bases between the two germline ends. The CDR3 protein is CASSPWLETGELFF. The CDR3 coding sequence is TGCGCCAGCAGCCCGTGGTTGGAAACCGGGGAGCTGTTTTTT.

V and J are TRBV4-2 and TRBJ1-1; TRBD1 is a possible D gene (5 bases). Germline CDR1 reads LGHNA; CDR2 reads YNFKEQ. This CDR3 spans 16 amino acids. Trimming pared 4 bases from V and 4 bases from J, leaving 19 bases between. CDR3 nucleotides: TGTGCCAGCAGCCCTGGCTGGATTTTCGGGGCCACTGAAGCTTTCTTT. This gives the protein CASSPGWIFGATEAFF.

The rearrangement joins TRBV9 to TRBJ1-5; the D is unclear. This CDR3 spans 14 amino acids. The germline V gene has CDR1 SGDLS and CDR2 YYNGEE. V was shortened by 3 bases and J by 3 bases, with 10 bases between the two germline ends. In nucleotides, the CDR3 is TGTGCCAGCAGCGCAGGCCAGGACAATCAGCCCCAGCATTTT. As protein: CASSAGQDNQPQHF.

The chain links TRBV20-1 to TRBJ1-3; D is ambiguous. The V end lost 0 bases, the J end lost 7 bases, and 13 bases lay between the germline ends. The CDR3 is 14 residues long. From germline, CDR1 is DFQATT and CDR2 SNEGSKA (reference sequence). In DNA form, the CDR3 reads TGCAGTGCTAGAGAGGGAGACTTCTCTAACACCATATATTTT. Its translation is CSAREGDFSNTIYF.

This chain joins TRBV6-2 or TRBV6-3 and TRBJ2-7; D unclear. This CDR3 contains 16 residues. Germline V gene sequence: CDR1 MNHEY, CDR2 SVGEGT. Trimming took 8 bases from V and 7 from J, leaving 27 bases between them. CDR3 sequence reads: CASALHPVGILDEQYF. The CDR3 DNA sequence: TGTGCCAGCGCCCTACACCCCGTGGGAATTCTGGATGAGCAGTACTTC.

V gene TRBV20-1 combines with J gene TRBJ2-5; 7 bases agree with TRBD1. The J call is in doubt because the DNA end fits TRBJ2-7 better. Looked up from germline, CDR1 is DFQATT and CDR2 is SNEGSKA (reference sequence). This CDR3 region has 16 residues. CDR3 bases: TGCAGTGCTAGGTCCCCGAGACAGGGAGTCTCCTACGAGCAGTACTTC. It specifies CSARSPRQGVSYEQYF.